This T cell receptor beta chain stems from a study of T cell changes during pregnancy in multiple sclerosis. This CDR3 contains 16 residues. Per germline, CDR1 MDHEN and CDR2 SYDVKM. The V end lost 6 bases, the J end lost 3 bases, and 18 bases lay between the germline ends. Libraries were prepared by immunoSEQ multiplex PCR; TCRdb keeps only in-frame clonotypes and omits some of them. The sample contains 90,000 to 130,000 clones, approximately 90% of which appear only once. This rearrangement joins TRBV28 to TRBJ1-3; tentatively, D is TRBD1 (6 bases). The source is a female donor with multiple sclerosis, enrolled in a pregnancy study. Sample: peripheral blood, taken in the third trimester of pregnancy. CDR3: CASSLAGTSGGNTIYF. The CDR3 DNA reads TGTGCCAGCAGCCTAGCCGGGACATCAGGTGGAAACACCATATATTTT. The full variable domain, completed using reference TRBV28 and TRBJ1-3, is DVKVTQSSRYLVKRTGEKVFLECVQDMDHENMFWYRQDPGLGLRLIYFSYDVKMKEKGDIPEGYSVSREKKERFSLILESASTNQTSMYLCASSLAGTSGGNTIYFGEGSWLTVV.